One and the same sample provided the 4 T cell receptor beta chains below, sequenced in a study of blood T cell repertoires in COVID-19. Clones were read by immunoSEQ multiplex PCR, and TCRdb kept only the in-frame ones, dropping some. This sample yields tens of thousands of clones, of which roughly four fifths are seen a single time; around an eighth belongs to the top ten. The specimen sequenced was peripheral blood. The receptors originated from a human donor in a cohort sampled during active COVID-19.

The chain joins TRBV27 to TRBJ2-1; 13 bases align to TRBD2. J gave up 3 bases and V 4 bases, and 12 bases lay outside the gene matches. There are 19 residues in the CDR3. Per the germline V gene, CDR1 is MNHEY and CDR2 is SMNVEV (reference sequence). The CDR3 nucleotides are TGTGCCAGCAGTTCGGACATTGGGACTAGCGGGATGATCTACAATGAGCAGTTCTTC. It translates to CASSSDIGTSGMIYNEQFF.

The genes are TRBV2 and TRBJ2-7; 10 bases are a match to TRBD1. Germline V CDR1 and CDR2: SNHLY, FYNNEI. The V segment lost 7 bases and the J segment 6 bases; nucleotides outside the gene matches: 3. This CDR3 has 12 residues. As DNA, the CDR3 is TGTGCCAGCAAGGACAGGGGGGCCGAGCAGTACTTC. Translated, it gives CASKDRGAEQYF.

The CDR3 loop is CSVAPSGRADTQYF. In DNA, the CDR3 is TGCAGCGTTGCCCCCAGCGGGAGGGCAGATACGCAGTATTTT. The chain couples TRBV29-1 to TRBJ2-3; 10 positions match TRBD2. V lost 4 bases, J lost 4 bases, and 5 bases stayed unmatched. This CDR3 region has 14 residues. Germline V gene sequence: CDR1 SQVTM, CDR2 ANQGSEA.

The chain joins TRBV5-1 to TRBJ1-4; TRBD1 matches at 9 bases. With 2 bases clipped from V and 8 bases from J, the junction kept 4 bases outside the gene matches. Germline CDR1 SGHRS, CDR2 YFSETQ. The CDR3 loop spans 14 amino acids. The CDR3 DNA sequence: TGCGCCAGCAGCTTACAGGGGGCAGAAGAAAAACTGTTTTTT. Its translation: CASSLQGAEEKLFF.